This record covers a single T cell receptor beta chain. What it binds is unknown. There were TCR beta CDR3 regions amplified from RNA transcripts. First-round RT-PCR targeting the TCR CDR3 was performed with the HTBI primer set. TCRdb passed the multiplex PCR reads through MiXCR, listing each CDR3 protein once. The table lists hundreds of thousands of distinct CDR3 sequences, approximately 15% of them singletons. The ends were cut back, 7 bases at V and 6 bases at J, with 21 bases in the middle. The CDR3 loop spans 16 amino acids. CDR1 and CDR2 from the germline V gene are MDHEN and SYDVKM. This sample is drawn from a study of T cells in Graves' hyperthyroidism and ophthalmopathy. Regarding the study as a whole: Separation of ophthalmopathy from stable hyperthyroidism was achieved by a 13 V-J model. In validation, the model predicted ophthalmopathy. These predictions came a median about 6 months before onset.

The gene calls are TRBV28 and TRBJ2-2; maybe TRBD2 (6 bases). This clonotype was obtained from a woman aged 40 to 50 with Graves' hyperthyroidism. The sequenced sample consisted of blood. CDR3 sequence (DNA): TGTGCCAGCATCCTCCGGCGGGGAAAGTCCCCCGGGGAGCTGTTTTTT. Amino acids: CASILRRGKSPGELFF.